These T cell receptor beta chains were read from a single sample in a study of blood T cell repertoires in COVID-19. Repertoires were generated with immunoSEQ multiplex PCR, while TCRdb's copy carries only in-frame clones and drops some. The sample holds around 300,000 clones, approximately 86% seen once. The sequencing sample was made of peripheral blood. The receptors were gathered from a woman aged 25 to 39 who had recovered from COVID-19. Both conserved end residues are trimmed from each CDR3.

V: TRBV2
J: TRBJ1-1
CDR3: ASRGDRGGTEAF

V: TRBV5-6
J: TRBJ1-1
CDR3: ASSLDRGTEAF

V: TRBV7-2
J: TRBJ1-5
CDR3: ASSFGEVGQPQH

V: TRBV28
J: TRBJ1-1
CDR3: ASSGQGPSTEAF

V: TRBV6-5
J: TRBJ2-5
CDR3: ASSSPILAGEETQY

V: TRBV2
J: TRBJ1-5
CDR3: ASSETRGGNQPQH

V: TRBV2
J: TRBJ2-1
CDR3: ASILRRNEQF

V: TRBV5-4
J: TRBJ2-3
CDR3: ASSLLGLAARSTDTQY

V: TRBV7-7
J: TRBJ2-1
CDR3: ASSLGPGLAGGGNEQF

V: TRBV29-1
J: TRBJ2-1
CDR3: SVDWRAEDEQF

V: TRBV5-1
J: TRBJ2-5
CDR3: ASRPRGSNVQETQY

V: TRBV2
J: TRBJ1-2
CDR3: ASSPGPTGGYGYT

V: TRBV5-1
J: TRBJ2-7
CDR3: ASSLGTGGHEQY

V: TRBV6-1
J: TRBJ2-6
CDR3: ASSEDVALFSGANVLT

V: TRBV19
J: TRBJ2-2
CDR3: ASSMRQGNTGELF

V: TRBV6-5
J: TRBJ2-1
CDR3: ASSYFVAGALEQF

V: TRBV3-1/TRBV3-2
J: TRBJ2-5
CDR3: ASSGRGRETQY

V: TRBV10-3
J: TRBJ2-2
CDR3: AITDSGTEKTGELF

V: TRBV10-1
J: TRBJ2-7
CDR3: ASSEQTYYEQY

V: TRBV21-1
J: TRBJ2-1
CDR3: ASSKERTSGRLGEQF

V: TRBV6-5
J: TRBJ1-1
CDR3: ASSPTMNTEAF

V: TRBV6-1
J: TRBJ2-3
CDR3: ASSEFAYRGTDTQY

V: TRBV27
J: TRBJ1-1
CDR3: ASSLLGASTEAF

V: TRBV15
J: TRBJ2-3
CDR3: ATSRGTGGTDTQY

V: TRBV7-8
J: TRBJ1-2
CDR3: ASSLVGQPYGYT

V: TRBV12-5
J: TRBJ2-3
CDR3: ASGLFDPGGVEKQY

V: TRBV15
J: TRBJ2-1
CDR3: ATSSRTSVVEQF

V: TRBV7-3
J: TRBJ2-1
CDR3: ASSTYRGNEQF

V: TRBV19
J: TRBJ2-7
CDR3: ASSMVQGIYEQY

V: TRBV30
J: TRBJ1-2
CDR3: AWTRQPYGYT

V: TRBV11-3
J: TRBJ2-5
CDR3: ASSPGGAGIQETQY

V: TRBV6-6
J: TRBJ2-2
CDR3: ASSLGQGGTGELF

V: TRBV19
J: TRBJ2-3
CDR3: ASTTRGGARTQY

V: TRBV9
J: TRBJ2-6
CDR3: ASSVLSGASGANVLT

V: TRBV20-1
J: TRBJ2-1
CDR3: SAGAGRKF

V: TRBV4-2
J: TRBJ2-6
CDR3: ASSQEIAGTSGANVLT

V: TRBV29-1
J: TRBJ2-7
CDR3: SASTGTGPYEQY

V: TRBV3-1/TRBV3-2
J: TRBJ1-4
CDR3: ASSPLPGQGAGTNEKLF

V: TRBV9
J: TRBJ1-1
CDR3: ASSAAQGTEAF

V: TRBV5-4
J: TRBJ2-1
CDR3: ASSRLAGAPDEQF

V: TRBV28
J: TRBJ2-7
CDR3: ASSSQYGPYEQY

V: TRBV28
J: TRBJ1-6
CDR3: ASTPGQLPSNSPLH